This record covers a single T cell receptor beta chain. The antigen remains unidentified. With 0 bases removed from V and 2 bases from J, the gap between germline ends came to 13 bases. This CDR3 has 16 amino acids. Per germline, CDR1 MNHNY and CDR2 SVGAGI (reference sequence). An oligonucleotide containing a UMI was ligated to the 3' end of TCR cDNA. Input was about 1 to 1,100 ng of DNase-treated total RNA without cell sorting. The data belong to a study of naive and memory T cell subsets. Study-level points and caveats: TCR transcript changes with activation or differentiation may affect this RNA method.

Four PCR rounds used nested alpha and beta constant region primers plus the SP2 primer. TCRdb re-called the 5' RACE reads with MiXCR, one entry per CDR3 protein. The sample contains fewer than 40,000 distinct CDR3 sequences, over 15% of which appear only once. The clonotype comes from a female donor in good health. This rearrangement joins TRBV6-6 to TRBJ1-1, with D possibly being TRBD1 (5 bases). The CDR3 nucleotides are TGTGCCAGCAGTTACTCGGCAGGGAATACTAACACTGAAGCTTTCTTT. This sequence encodes CASSYSAGNTNTEAFF.